This T cell receptor beta chain came from a study of blood T cell repertoires in COVID-19. Overall study: There were acute and convalescent COVID-19 samples, and they came from the United States, Italy and Spain.

The CDR3 is 14 residues long. Trimming took off 3 bases at V and 2 bases at J, with 11 bases between the two ends. Germline values: CDR1 SGHAT, CDR2 FQNNGV. The protocol was immunoSEQ multiplex PCR, while the TCRdb copy is restricted to in-frame clones and leaves out a portion. The profile shows 20,000 to 25,000 clones, approximately 92% of them singletons. The chain is built from TRBV11-2 and TRBJ2-7; D unclear. The source material was peripheral blood. This clonotype originated in a woman aged 70 to 79 with active COVID-19. The chain's CDR3 is CASSFGGIPYEQYF. CDR3 bases: TGTGCCAGCAGCTTTGGCGGCATCCCCTACGAGCAGTACTTC.